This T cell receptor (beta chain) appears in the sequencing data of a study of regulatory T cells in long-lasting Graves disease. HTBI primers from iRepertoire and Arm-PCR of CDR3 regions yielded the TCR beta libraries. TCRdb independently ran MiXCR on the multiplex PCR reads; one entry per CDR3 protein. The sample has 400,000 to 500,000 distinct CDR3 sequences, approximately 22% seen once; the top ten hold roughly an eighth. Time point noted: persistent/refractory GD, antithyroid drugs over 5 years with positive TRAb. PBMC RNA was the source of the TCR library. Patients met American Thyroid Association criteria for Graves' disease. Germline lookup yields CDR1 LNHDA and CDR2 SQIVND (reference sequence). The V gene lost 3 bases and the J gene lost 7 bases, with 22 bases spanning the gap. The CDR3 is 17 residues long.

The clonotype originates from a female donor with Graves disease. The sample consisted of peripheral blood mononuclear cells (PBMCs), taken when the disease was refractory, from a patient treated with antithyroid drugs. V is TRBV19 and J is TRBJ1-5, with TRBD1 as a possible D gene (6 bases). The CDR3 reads CASSILSPTGYRQPQHF. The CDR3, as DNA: TGTGCCAGTAGTATCTTATCCCCCACAGGGTACCGGCAGCCCCAGCATTTT.